This TCR beta chain comes out of a study of T cells in Graves' hyperthyroidism and ophthalmopathy. Study in general: Blood was drawn when the patient was first diagnosed and still untreated.

This CDR3 spans 15 amino acids. Germline V gene lookup returns CDR1 MNHEY and CDR2 SVGAGI. Trimming stripped 0 bases from V and 2 bases from J, with 11 bases between. This clonotype was found a few times. The antigen remains undetermined. Whole-study findings and limits: A model of 13 V-J pairs discriminated ophthalmopathy from stable hyperthyroidism.

Every diagnosis used clinical symptoms, serum thyroxine and TRAb, thyroid ultrasound and orbital computed tomography. Amplified TCR beta CDR3 regions came from RNA transcripts. Carried out on the TCR CDR3, a first-round RT-PCR used the HTBI primer set. TCRdb redid the calling of the multiplex PCR reads with MiXCR, one entry per CDR3 protein. In the table there are approximately 600,000 distinct CDR3 sequences, about 14% of which are singletons. Sequenced sample: blood. The sequence was obtained from a young woman with Graves' ophthalmopathy. The rearrangement links TRBV6-5 to TRBJ2-7; tentative D call: TRBD1 (6 bases). The CDR3 bases are TGTGCCAGCAGTTACTCGGGACACGACGCCTACGAGCAGTACTTC. Translated, it gives CASSYSGHDAYEQYF.